This TCR beta chain was observed in a study of OX40 agonist ivuxolimab in advanced cancers. This CDR3 has 15 amino acids. Trimming removed 5 bases from V and 5 bases from J; junction bases left unmatched: 8. Germline CDR1 and CDR2: MDHEN and SYDVKM. Data came from immunoSEQ multiplex PCR; TCRdb stores just in-frame clones and leaves some out. The table shows approximately 90,000 clones, with roughly 88% occurring only once. The J gene is TRBJ1-2, the V gene TRBV28; 10 bases map to TRBD1. This receptor was taken from an adult with an advanced solid tumor such as melanoma, head and neck, liver or kidney cancer. Material: CD4+ or CD8+ T cells sorted from blood, obtained in a trial of the OX40 agonist ivuxolimab. The CDR3 coding sequence is TGTGCCAGCAGTCCAATGGGACAGGGGAATTATGGCTACACCTTC. Protein: CASSPMGQGNYGYTF.